A single sample is the source of the 3 T cell receptor beta chains below, sequenced in a study of T cell repertoires in cytomegalovirus infection. Using its own MiXCR run on the reads, TCRdb lists one record per CDR3 protein. The sample holds approximately 630,000 distinct CDR3 sequences, less than 25% seen once. The sample consisted of CD8+ T cells from PBMCs. The receptors originated from a human donor in good health (CMV status not recorded). Some clones in this sample may be carry-over from other donors' samples.

This clonotype was detected a few times. The rearrangement joins TRBV7-9 to TRBJ2-7; TRBD1 matches 11 bases. After removal of 5 bases from V and 4 bases from J, the junction contained 7 bases not matched to a gene. Germline CDR1 reads SEHNR; CDR2 reads FQNEAQ (reference sequence). The CDR3 covers 15 residues. The CDR3 region has the DNA TGTGCCAGCAGCCGTGGGGACAGGGGGAGATACGAGCAGTACTTC. Translated, it gives CASSRGDRGRYEQYF. Variable domain in full (rest from reference TRBV7-9 and TRBJ2-7): DTGVSQNPRHKITKRGQNVTFRCDPISEHNRLYWYRQTLGQGPEFLTYFQNEAQLEKSRLLSDRFSAERPKGSFSTLEIQRTEQGDSAMYLCASSRGDRGRYEQYFGPGTRLTVT.

CDR3 DNA: TGCAGTTCTTGGGACGTAGTATACAATGAGCAGTTCTTC. This translates into CSSWDVVYNEQFF. The chain combines TRBV20-1 with TRBJ2-1; D possibly uses TRBD1 or TRBD2 (5 bases each). Trimming pared 8 bases from V and 4 bases from J, leaving 15 bases between. CDR3 length equals 13 residues. Germline assignment: CDR1 DFQATT and CDR2 SNEGSKA (reference sequence).

In this sample, this clonotype turned up many times. The J gene is TRBJ2-7, the V gene TRBV6-1; 11 bases fit TRBD2. The CDR3 is 15 amino acids. The V gene end was trimmed by 3 bases and the J gene end by 3 bases; junction bases not matched to a gene: 4. Germline loops: CDR1 MNHNS, CDR2 SASEGT. The CDR3 region is CASSDSSGGLYEQYV. The DNA of the CDR3 is TGTGCCAGCAGTGACTCTAGCGGGGGGCTCTACGAGCAGTACGTC.